One and the same sample provided the 25 T cell receptor beta chains below, sequenced in a study of T cell repertoires in cytomegalovirus infection. MiXCR, applied by TCRdb to the reads, yields one record per CDR3 protein. Seen here are some 900,000 distinct CDR3 sequences, roughly 33% observed once, and the top ten hold around 12%. These receptors' targets are unknown. This specimen was cultured CD8+ T cells from PBMCs, taken from culture after CMV antigen stimulation. The receptor set was obtained from a human donor in good health (CMV status not recorded). Some clones in this sample may be carry-over from other donors' samples.

Remarks on this clonotype: Germline and junction disagree at one end, which may indicate a read error. The chain recombines TRBV12-3 or TRBV12-4 with TRBJ1-2, with TRBD1 as a possible D gene (6 bases). The CDR3 has 14 residues. This CDR3 reads CANSHPQGPYGYTF. CDR3 nucleotides: TGTGCCAACAGTCACCCACAGGGTCCCTATGGCTACACCTTC.

The table lists this clonotype with a few counts. In nucleotides, the CDR3 is TGTGCCAGCAGTGAGAGACAGGCCACAGATACGCAGTATTTT. It yields the protein CASSERQATDTQYF. The J gene is TRBJ2-3, the V gene TRBV6-1, with D perhaps TRBD1 (6 bases). Per the germline V gene, CDR1 is MNHNS and CDR2 is SASEGT. The CDR3 extends over 14 amino acids. Trimming shortened V by 3 bases and J by 2 bases, and 9 bases separated the two germline ends.

The chain employs TRBV20-1 and TRBJ2-1, with TRBD2 matching 8 bases. Trimming at V came to 0 bases and at J to 2 bases, leaving 6 bases not matched to a gene. The CDR3 contains 16 residues. Looked up from germline, CDR1 is DFQATT and CDR2 is SNEGSKA (reference sequence). Written as DNA, the CDR3 is TGCAGTGCTAGAGATCTACTAGCGGAGACCTACAATGAGCAGTTCTTC. Its translation is CSARDLLAETYNEQFF.

This clonotype has more than one count but fewer than ten. J is TRBJ1-1 and V is TRBV6-1, with D maybe TRBD1 (6 bases). CDR1 and CDR2 (germline): MNHNS, SASEGT. Trimming left V 7 bases short and J 8 bases short, with 14 bases between. CDR3 length equals 12 residues. This CDR3 is CASTLGGLEAFF. The DNA of the CDR3 is TGTGCCAGCACCCTCGGGGGGCTCGAAGCTTTCTTT.

V usage is TRBV19 and J usage is TRBJ2-5; 11 nucleotides line up with TRBD1. J was trimmed by 1 base and V by 3 bases; bases with no gene match: 7. Germline V gene lookup returns CDR1 LNHDA and CDR2 SQIVND (reference sequence). This CDR3 spans 17 amino acids. In DNA, the CDR3 is TGTGCCAGTAGTATGGGACAGGGGGGATCCTTCCAAGAGACCCAGTACTTC. It is translated as CASSMGQGGSFQETQYF.

This clonotype appeared a few times. V usage is TRBV5-3 and J usage is TRBJ1-5; no firm D call. TRBV5-3 carries the ORF label, with uncertain function. The CDR3 extends over 14 amino acids. V was trimmed by 4 bases and J by 3 bases, leaving 11 bases between them. CDR3 nucleotides: TGTGCCAGAAGCGTCGATAGACTCAATCAGCCCCAGCATTTT. It translates to CARSVDRLNQPQHF.

The sample holds a few counts of this clonotype. For the CDR3, the DNA is TGTGCCAGCTGGACAGGGTTGAACACTGAAGCTTTCTTT. Amino acids: CASWTGLNTEAFF. The V gene is TRBV27, the J gene TRBJ1-1; 8 nucleotides match TRBD1. Trimming took 8 bases from V and 0 from J; bases not matched to a gene: 2. Per the germline V gene, CDR1 is MNHEY and CDR2 is SMNVEV (reference sequence). CDR3 size: 13 residues.

The V gene is TRBV11-3, the J gene TRBJ2-1; D possibly corresponds to TRBD2 (6 bases). There are 12 residues in the CDR3. V lost 4 bases and J 8 bases, leaving 9 bases between the germline ends. Germline V gene lookup returns CDR1 SGHNT and CDR2 YENEEA. The CDR3 region is CASSSGDYEQFF. CDR3 nucleotide sequence: TGTGCCAGCAGCTCCGGGGACTATGAGCAGTTCTTC.

This clonotype was seen a few times. The chain links TRBV4-1 to TRBJ2-2; D is uncertain. Germline V gene lookup returns CDR1 MGHRA and CDR2 YSYEKL. The CDR3 runs to 15 residues. V was cut by 6 bases and J by 2 bases, with 13 bases left in between. The CDR3 loop is CASRSPGFNTGELFF. In DNA, the CDR3 is TGCGCCAGCAGATCCCCCGGGTTCAACACCGGGGAGCTGTTTTTT.

The chain combines TRBV27 with TRBJ1-3; D gene unclear. Trimming shortened V by 0 bases and J by 2 bases, and 5 bases separated the two germline ends. Germline CDR1 is MNHEY and CDR2 is SMNVEV (reference sequence). This CDR3 region has 14 residues. The CDR3 coding sequence is TGTGCCAGCAGTTTATCCCACCCTGGAAACACCATATATTTT. It specifies CASSLSHPGNTIYF.

V gene TRBV11-3 combines with J gene TRBJ2-1; a weak D match, TRBD2 (7 bases). V was clipped by 4 bases and J by 10 bases, with 29 bases between them. Per the germline V gene, CDR1 is SGHNT and CDR2 is YENEEA. The CDR3 is 18 amino acids. Here the CDR3 DNA reads TGTGCCAGCAGCTGGGCTAACCCCGAGGGGGGGGCACGCTCGGAGCAGTTCTTC. Translated: CASSWANPEGGARSEQFF.

The chain has TRBV7-6 and TRBJ1-4; D is unresolved. The CDR3 is made up of 17 amino acids. V was clipped by 5 bases and J by 4 bases, with 20 bases between them. Germline V gives CDR1 SGHVS, CDR2 FNYEAQ. CDR3 bases: TGTGCCAGCAGCCCCTACGGGTGGGAGAAAATTAATGAAAAACTGTTTTTT. Protein product: CASSPYGWEKINEKLFF. Full variable domain (outside the CDR3, taken from reference TRBV7-6 and TRBJ1-4): GAGVSQSPRYKVTKRGQDVALRCDPISGHVSLYWYRQALGQGPEFLTYFNYEAQQDKSGLPNDRFSAERPEGSISTLTIQRTEQRDSAMYRCASSPYGWEKINEKLFFGSGTQLSVL.

This clonotype was detected only a few times. The chain is built from TRBV7-9 and TRBJ2-6; maybe TRBD1 (5 bases). Germline V gene data show CDR1 as SEHNR and CDR2 as FQNEAQ (reference sequence). Trimming left V 7 bases short and J 0 bases short, with 13 bases between. CDR3 length: 16 residues. CDR3 residues: CASNFQGLSGANVLTF. CDR3 nucleotides: TGTGCCAGCAACTTCCAGGGTCTCTCTGGGGCCAACGTCCTGACTTTC.

V is TRBV25-1 and J is TRBJ1-1, with 7 bases fitting TRBD1. Trimming took 1 base from V and 8 from J; bases not matched to a gene: 4. Looked up from germline, CDR1 is MGHDK and CDR2 is SYGVNS. There are 13 residues in the CDR3. CDR3 sequence reads: CASSESSGQEAFF. The CDR3 DNA is TGTGCCAGCAGTGAATCGTCGGGACAGGAAGCTTTCTTT.

The J gene is TRBJ2-3, the V gene TRBV6-2 or TRBV6-3, with TRBD2 matching over 10 bases. Germline trimming cut 2 bases from V and 1 base from J; bases unmatched to any gene: 9. This CDR3 is 18 amino acids long. The germline V gene has CDR1 MNHEY and CDR2 SVGEGT. CDR3 region: CASSYELAGARRTDTQYF. CDR3 in DNA: TGTGCCAGCAGTTACGAGCTAGCGGGGGCCCGCCGCACAGATACGCAGTATTTT.

There are a few counts of this clonotype. The CDR3 bases are TGTGCCAGCAGTTTATCGGACGGAGAGACCCAGTACTTC. Its protein product is CASSLSDGETQYF. This chain uses TRBV27 with TRBJ2-5, with D uncertain. CDR1 and CDR2 from the germline V gene are MNHEY and SMNVEV (reference sequence). V lost 0 bases to trimming and J lost 4 bases, with 6 bases between them. CDR3 length: 13 amino acids.

The chain links TRBV27 to TRBJ2-3; 8 nucleotides line up with TRBD1. The ends lost 4 bases at V and 1 base at J; junction bases unmatched: 4. This CDR3 has 15 amino acids. CDR1 and CDR2 from the germline V gene are MNHEY and SMNVEV (reference sequence). DNA of the CDR3: TGTGCCAGCAGTTCTGGGGGACAGGGCACAGATACGCAGTATTTT. Amino acid sequence: CASSSGGQGTDTQYF.

V and J are TRBV12-3 or TRBV12-4 and TRBJ2-2, with 12 bases lining up with TRBD1. V lost 8 bases and J lost 4; bases outside the gene matches: 5. The CDR3 spans 15 residues. Here the CDR3 reads CASGDRGRGTGELFF. CDR3 DNA sequence: TGTGCCAGCGGGGACAGGGGGCGCGGCACCGGGGAGCTGTTTTTT.

V and J are TRBV11-2 and TRBJ2-3; D unclear. The germline gives CDR1 SGHAT, CDR2 FQNNGV. V dropped 6 bases and J dropped 1 base, with 11 bases sitting between them. The CDR3 is made up of 14 amino acids. CDR3 loop: CASRFNWGTDTQYF. CDR3 nucleotides: TGTGCCAGCAGATTCAACTGGGGCACAGATACGCAGTATTTT.

V and J are TRBV7-6 and TRBJ2-7, with TRBD2 matching 9 bases. V gave up 3 bases and J gave up 3 bases; unmatched junction bases: 6. From germline, CDR1 is SGHVS and CDR2 FNYEAQ. The CDR3 runs to 15 residues. The CDR3 here is CASSLAAGGLYEQYF. CDR3 sequence (DNA): TGTGCCAGCAGCTTGGCTGCGGGGGGGCTCTACGAGCAGTACTTC.

The sample holds one count of this clonotype. A much more abundant neighbour one base away suggests this may be a read error. The chain has TRBV7-9 and TRBJ2-5, with 7 bases lining up with TRBD1. CDR1 is SEHNR, CDR2 FQNEAQ, per germline (reference sequence). The CDR3 loop spans 14 amino acids. As DNA, the CDR3 is TGTGTCAGCAGCTTAAACAGGGGACAAGAGACCCAGTACTTC. Its translation: CVSSLNRGQETQYF.

In its sample, this clonotype was seen many times. This chain connects TRBV7-8 to TRBJ2-3; D ambiguous. V was trimmed by 5 bases and J by 0 bases, leaving 18 bases between them. The CDR3 sequence is 17 residues long. From germline, CDR1 is SGHVS and CDR2 FQNEAQ. The CDR3 loop is CASSPNPSGLSTDTQYF. DNA of the CDR3: TGTGCCAGCAGCCCGAACCCGAGTGGCCTAAGCACAGATACGCAGTATTTT.

V usage is TRBV24-1 and J usage is TRBJ2-4; possibly TRBD2 for D (5 bases). This CDR3 has 15 residues. The germline gives CDR1 KGHDR, CDR2 SFDVKD. Between the trimmed V and J ends, which lost 3 bases and 8 bases, there was a span of 16 bases. This CDR3 reads CATSDLRESEDIQYF. CDR3 DNA: TGTGCCACCAGTGATCTGAGGGAGAGCGAGGACATTCAGTACTTC.

This clonotype appeared a few times. This chain links TRBV4-2 with TRBJ2-4; D possibly corresponds to TRBD2 (5 bases). V was shortened by 3 bases and J by 1 base, with 7 bases between the two germline ends. Germline CDR1 is LGHNA and CDR2 is YNFKEQ. CDR3 size: 14 residues. CDR3 bases: TGTGCCAGCAGCCAGAGGGATGCCAAAAACATTCAGTACTTC. This gives the protein CASSQRDAKNIQYF.

The chain uses TRBV9 and TRBJ2-3; 9 bases line up with TRBD2. CDR3 length equals 15 residues. CDR1 and CDR2 (germline): SGDLS, YYNGEE. After removal of 2 bases from V and 6 bases from J, the junction contained 7 bases not matched to a gene. Here the CDR3 reads CASSVRSGGMDTQYF. CDR3 DNA sequence: TGTGCCAGCAGCGTGAGGAGCGGGGGGATGGATACGCAGTATTTT.